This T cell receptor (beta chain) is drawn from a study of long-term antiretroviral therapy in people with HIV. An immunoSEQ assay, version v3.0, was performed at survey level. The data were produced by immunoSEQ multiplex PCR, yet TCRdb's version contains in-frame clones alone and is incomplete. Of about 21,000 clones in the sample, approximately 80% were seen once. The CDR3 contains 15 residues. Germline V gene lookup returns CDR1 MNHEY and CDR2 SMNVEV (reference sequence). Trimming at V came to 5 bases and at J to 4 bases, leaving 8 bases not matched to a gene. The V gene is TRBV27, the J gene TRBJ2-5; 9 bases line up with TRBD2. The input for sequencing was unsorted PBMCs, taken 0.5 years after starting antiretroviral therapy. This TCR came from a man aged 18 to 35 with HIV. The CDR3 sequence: CASSPHSGSLETQYF. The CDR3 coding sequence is TGTGCCAGCAGTCCCCATAGCGGGAGCTTAGAGACCCAGTACTTC.